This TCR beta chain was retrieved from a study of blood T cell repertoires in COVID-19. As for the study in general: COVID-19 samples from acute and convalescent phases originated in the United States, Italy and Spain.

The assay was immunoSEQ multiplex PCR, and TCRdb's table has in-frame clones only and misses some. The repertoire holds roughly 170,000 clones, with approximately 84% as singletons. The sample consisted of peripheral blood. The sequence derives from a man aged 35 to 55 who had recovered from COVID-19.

The CDR3 DNA reads as TGTGCCAGCAGCTTATTGGCTAGCGGGAGCTACACAGATACGCAGTATTTT. This encodes CASSLLASGSYTDTQYF. The V and J genes are TRBV7-8 and TRBJ2-3; 10 positions match TRBD2. The ends lost 2 bases at V and 2 bases at J; junction bases unmatched: 7. Per germline, CDR1 SGHVS and CDR2 FQNEAQ. This CDR3 is built from 17 residues. Filled out from reference TRBV7-8 and TRBJ2-3, the complete variable domain reads GAGVSQSPRYKVAKRGQDVALRCDPISGHVSLFWYQQALGQGPEFLTYFQNEAQLDKSGLPSDRFFAERPEGSVSTLKIQRTQQEDSAVYLCASSLLASGSYTDTQYFGPGTRLTVL.